Described below is a single T cell receptor (beta chain) sequence and its context. Its antigen is not identified. Germline V CDR1 and CDR2: MNHEY, SMNVEV (reference sequence). The CDR3 has 16 residues. Trimming pared 5 bases from V and 7 bases from J, leaving 20 bases between. Profiling relied on immunoSEQ multiplex PCR, and the TCRdb table lists in-frame clones only, not all of them. The table includes 250,000 to 300,000 clones, around 90% detected once. The data derive from a study of cytomegalovirus exposure and HLA in healthy donors. General observations from the study: A few of the chains that were CMV-associated were confirmed in vitro to be specific for CMV antigens.

J is TRBJ2-2 and V is TRBV27; D may be TRBD2 (6 bases). This TCR derives from a woman in her late teens or twenties in good health and CMV-seronegative. Material for sequencing was PBMCs. The CDR3 sequence: CASSPFLGTYSGELFF. Written as DNA, the CDR3 is TGTGCCAGCAGTCCCTTCTTGGGGACTTACAGCGGGGAGCTGTTTTTT.